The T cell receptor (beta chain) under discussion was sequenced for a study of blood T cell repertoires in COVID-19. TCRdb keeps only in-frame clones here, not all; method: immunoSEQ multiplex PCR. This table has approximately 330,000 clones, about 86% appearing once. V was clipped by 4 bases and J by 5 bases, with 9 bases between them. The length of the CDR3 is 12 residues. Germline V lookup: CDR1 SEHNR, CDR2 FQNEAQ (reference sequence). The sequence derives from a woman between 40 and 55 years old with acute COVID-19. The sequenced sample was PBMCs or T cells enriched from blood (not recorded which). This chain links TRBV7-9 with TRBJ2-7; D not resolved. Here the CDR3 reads CASSSPGNEQYF. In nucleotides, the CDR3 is TGTGCCAGCAGCTCCCCAGGAAACGAGCAGTACTTC.